These 7 T cell receptor beta chains were sequenced from one sample in a study of OX40 agonist ivuxolimab in advanced cancers. Profiling relied on immunoSEQ multiplex PCR, and the TCRdb table lists in-frame clones only, not all of them. The table includes more than 45,000 clones, about 78% detected once. The starting material was CD4+ or CD8+ T cells sorted from blood, obtained in a trial of the OX40 agonist ivuxolimab. The origin of the receptors is an adult with an advanced solid tumor such as melanoma, head and neck, liver or kidney cancer.

The chain uses TRBV7-2 and TRBJ2-1; a possible D gene is TRBD2 (6 bases). CDR1 SGHTA and CDR2 FQGNSA come from the germline V gene. The CDR3 has 15 amino acids. The ends were cut back, 1 base at V and 9 bases at J, with 16 bases in the middle. CDR3 nucleotides: TGTGCCAGCAGCTTAGGCGGGACTCGTTATAGTGAGCAGTTCTTC. Translation gives CASSLGGTRYSEQFF.

The chain employs TRBV2 and TRBJ1-5; maybe TRBD1 (6 bases). This CDR3 spans 15 amino acids. Trimming shortened V by 5 bases and J by 5 bases, and 16 bases separated the two germline ends. The V gene's germline CDR1 is SNHLY and CDR2 FYNNEI. The CDR3 region is CASSRSGAPYQPQHF. Here the CDR3 DNA reads TGTGCCAGCAGTCGCTCGGGGGCGCCATATCAGCCCCAGCATTTT.

Comments on this clone: The same CDR3 is also encoded by other DNA sequences in this sample. V gene TRBV29-1 combines with J gene TRBJ1-1, with a weak D call TRBD1 (6 bases). The CDR3 has 12 amino acids. With 3 bases removed from V and 2 bases from J, the gap between germline ends came to 7 bases. Germline-derived CDR1 and CDR2 are SQVTM and ANQGSEA. The CDR3 loop reads CSVDRGNTEAFF. CDR3 DNA sequence: TGCAGCGTTGACAGGGGTAACACTGAAGCTTTCTTT.

The V call is TRBV28, the J call TRBJ1-1; maybe TRBD1 (6 bases). V lost 5 bases, J lost 11 bases, and 18 bases lay in between. Germline CDR1 reads MDHEN; CDR2 reads SYDVKM. The CDR3 runs 13 residues. The CDR3 sequence: CASSPHKGVTAFF. The CDR3 DNA reads TGTGCCAGCAGTCCGCACAAGGGGGTGACGGCTTTCTTT.

This chain links TRBV30 with TRBJ2-7; 7 bases are shared with TRBD1. With V trimmed by 1 base and J by 6 bases, 0 bases remained unmatched. Germline loops: CDR1 GTSNPN, CDR2 SVGIG (reference sequence). The CDR3 runs 11 residues. The CDR3 region is CAWSDRGEQYF. The CDR3 DNA reads as TGTGCCTGGAGTGACAGGGGCGAGCAGTACTTC. Complete variable domain (other parts from reference TRBV30 and TRBJ2-7): SQTIHQWPATLVQPVGSPLSLECTVEGTSNPNLYWYRQAAGRGLQLLFYSVGIGQISSEVPQNLSASRPQDRQFILSSKKLLLSDSGFYLCAWSDRGEQYFGPGTRLTVT.

This clone was seen just once. This chain joins TRBV19 and TRBJ2-3; a possible D gene is TRBD2 (6 bases). V gave up 8 bases and J gave up 8 bases, with 17 bases separating them. The CDR3 spans 13 residues. Per the germline V gene, CDR1 is LNHDA and CDR2 is SQIVND (reference sequence). The chain's CDR3 is CASRLAVGRTQYF. The DNA for the CDR3 is TGTGCCAGTCGGTTAGCGGTGGGTCGTACGCAGTATTTT.

This clone has just a few counts. V is TRBV11-2 and J is TRBJ1-6; 9 bases fit TRBD1. CDR1 is SGHAT and CDR2 is FQNNGV in the germline V gene. The CDR3 runs 14 residues. The trim removed 3 bases at V and 7 bases at J, leaving 1 base unmatched. CDR3 in DNA: TGTGCCAGCAGCTTTGGGACAGGGAATTCACCCCTCCACTTT. Amino acid sequence: CASSFGTGNSPLHF.